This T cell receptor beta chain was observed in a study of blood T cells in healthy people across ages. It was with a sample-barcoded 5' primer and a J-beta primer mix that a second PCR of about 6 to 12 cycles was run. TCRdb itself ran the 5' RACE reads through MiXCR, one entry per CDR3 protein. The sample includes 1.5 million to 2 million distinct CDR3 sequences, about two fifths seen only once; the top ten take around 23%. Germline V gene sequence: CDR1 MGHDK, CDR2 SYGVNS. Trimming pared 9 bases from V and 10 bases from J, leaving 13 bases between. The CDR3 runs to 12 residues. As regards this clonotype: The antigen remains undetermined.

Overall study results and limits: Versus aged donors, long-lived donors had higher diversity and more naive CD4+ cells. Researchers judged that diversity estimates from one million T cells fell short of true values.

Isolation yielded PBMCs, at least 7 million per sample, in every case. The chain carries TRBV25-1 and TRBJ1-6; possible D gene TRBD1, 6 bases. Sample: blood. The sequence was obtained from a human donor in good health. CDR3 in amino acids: CARNNRESPLHF. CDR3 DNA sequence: TGTGCCAGAAACAACAGGGAATCACCCCTCCACTTT.